This is a list of T cell receptor beta chains from one sample in a study of cytomegalovirus exposure and HLA in healthy donors. Libraries were prepared by immunoSEQ multiplex PCR; TCRdb keeps only in-frame clonotypes and omits some of them. The sample has about 130,000 clones; approximately 81% are singletons. The sequenced sample was PBMCs. Receptors originate from a man between 18 and 29 years old in good health and CMV-seronegative. Each CDR3 is given with its conserved first and last residue. Each record gives: V gene, J gene, D gene, clone size, CDR3 DNA, CDR3 protein. The D gene is left open where the match is weak. Part of the rows lack a size; the others show once, few, many or a class for expanded clones.

TRBV7-6	TRBJ2-2	TRBD2	once	TGTGCCAGCAGCGGCCGGCTAGCGGGGGGTTATACCGGGGAGCTGTTTTTT	CASSGRLAGGYTGELFF
TRBV6-1	TRBJ1-5	.	.	TGTGCCAGCAGCGAACCAGTTTTGGGCACCCAAGGGGGCAATCAGCCCCAGCATTTT	CASSEPVLGTQGGNQPQHF
TRBV4-3	TRBJ1-1	.	.	TGCGCCAGCAGCCAAGAATTTGACACCCTTGTAATGCGGGCTGAGGCTTTCTTT	CASSQEFDTLVMRAEAFF
TRBV13	TRBJ1-5	TRBD1	.	TGTGCCAGCAGCTTCGGGACAGGGAGGAGGGCCCAGCATTTT	CASSFGTGRRAQHF
TRBV18	TRBJ1-1	TRBD1	once	TGTGCCAGCTCACCAAATTTGCTACAGGGGGCTACTGAAGCTTTCTTT	CASSPNLLQGATEAFF
TRBV4-3	TRBJ1-2	.	.	TGCGCCAGCAGCCTCATGGGAGGGGAAGGCTATGGCTACACCTTC	CASSLMGGEGYGYTF
TRBV9	TRBJ2-6	.	.	TGTGCCAGCAGCTCCTTCCCACCGACAAGCAGCTCTGGGGCCAACGTCCTGACTTTC	CASSSFPPTSSSGANVLTF
TRBV5-4	TRBJ1-6	.	.	TGTGCCAGTACGAGGTACCGAGGACAAGTCCCTTCACCCCTCCACTTT	CASTRYRGQVPSPLHF
TRBV9	TRBJ1-1	.	.	TGTGCCAGCAGCGGCAGGGTCTTTACTGAAGCTTTCTTT	CASSGRVFTEAFF
TRBV7-2	TRBJ1-6	TRBD1	.	TGTGCCAGCAGCCCAGGGACAGCTAGCTCCTATAATTCACCCCTCCACTTT	CASSPGTASSYNSPLHF
TRBV15	TRBJ2-5	TRBD1	.	TGTGCCACCGGAGACAGGGTTCGTGGAGAGACCCAGTACTTC	CATGDRVRGETQYF
TRBV6-6	TRBJ2-7	TRBD1	once	TGTGCCAGCAGTCCCCGGGACAGGGGTTCCTACGAGCAGTACTTC	CASSPRDRGSYEQYF
TRBV19	TRBJ1-5	.	.	TGTGCCAGTAGAACCGGGGGGCAGAGAAGCAATCAGCCCCAGCATTTT	CASRTGGQRSNQPQHF
TRBV13	TRBJ2-7	.	.	TGTGCCAGCAGCCAGGACAGATTTTTCTACGAGCAGTACTTC	CASSQDRFFYEQYF
TRBV9	TRBJ2-1	.	.	TGTGCCAGCAGCGTAGACCCGGACTCCGAGAGGGAGTTCTTC	CASSVDPDSEREFF